The next 5 T cell receptor beta chains were all read from a single sample in a study of T cells in Graves' hyperthyroidism and ophthalmopathy. TCR beta CDR3 region amplification was performed from RNA transcripts. HTBI primers were the set used in a first-round RT-PCR of the TCR CDR3. MiXCR was run by TCRdb on the multiplex PCR reads, yielding one entry per CDR3 protein. The repertoire holds under 350,000 distinct CDR3 sequences, with approximately 15% as singletons. Sample: blood. The receptors were sampled from a woman aged 60-70 years with Graves' ophthalmopathy.

The chain employs TRBV19 and TRBJ1-2; 11 bases map to TRBD1. Germline lookup yields CDR1 LNHDA and CDR2 SQIVND (reference sequence). With V trimmed by 8 bases and J by 5 bases, 10 bases remained unmatched. CDR3 length equals 15 residues. The DNA for the CDR3 is TGTGCCAGTCGAATGAAGGACAGGGGGCTTTATGGCTACACCTTC. This codes for CASRMKDRGLYGYTF.

The chain uses TRBV6-1 and TRBJ1-1, with D perhaps TRBD1 (5 bases). CDR1 MNHNS and CDR2 SASEGT come from the germline V gene. This CDR3 has 14 amino acids. Trimming took 7 bases from V and 1 from J, leaving 13 bases between them. The CDR3 spells CASTPGTENTEAFF. Written as DNA, the CDR3 is TGTGCCAGCACCCCAGGGACGGAGAACACTGAAGCTTTCTTT.

This clonotype has just a few counts. The chain employs TRBV20-1 and TRBJ2-7; D tentatively reads TRBD1 or TRBD2 (5 bases each). This CDR3 region has 14 residues. V was shortened by 2 bases and J by 6 bases, with 17 bases between the two germline ends. The germline gives CDR1 DFQATT, CDR2 SNEGSKA (reference sequence). As DNA, the CDR3 is TGCAGTGCTAGATTGCCCCGACGGGGCGGCGAGCAGTACTTC. Protein product: CSARLPRRGGEQYF.

In its sample, this clonotype was seen many times. The chain employs TRBV27 and TRBJ2-2; 7 bases line up with TRBD2. Germline trimming cut 6 bases from V and 0 bases from J; bases unmatched to any gene: 7. The CDR3 runs 16 residues. The V gene's germline CDR1 is MNHEY and CDR2 SMNVEV (reference sequence). The CDR3 is CASREFGGANTGELFF. In DNA, the CDR3 is TGTGCCAGCAGAGAATTTGGGGGGGCGAACACCGGGGAGCTGTTTTTT.

This clonotype was seen at least ten times. DNA of the CDR3: TGTGCCAGCAGCTTAGCCCAGGGGGCGACTCAGCCCCAGCATTTT. This translates into CASSLAQGATQPQHF. This chain links TRBV7-2 with TRBJ1-5, with 8 nucleotides matching TRBD1. The V gene end was trimmed by 0 bases and the J gene end by 6 bases; junction bases not matched to a gene: 4. Germline loops: CDR1 SGHTA, CDR2 FQGNSA. CDR3 length: 15 amino acids.